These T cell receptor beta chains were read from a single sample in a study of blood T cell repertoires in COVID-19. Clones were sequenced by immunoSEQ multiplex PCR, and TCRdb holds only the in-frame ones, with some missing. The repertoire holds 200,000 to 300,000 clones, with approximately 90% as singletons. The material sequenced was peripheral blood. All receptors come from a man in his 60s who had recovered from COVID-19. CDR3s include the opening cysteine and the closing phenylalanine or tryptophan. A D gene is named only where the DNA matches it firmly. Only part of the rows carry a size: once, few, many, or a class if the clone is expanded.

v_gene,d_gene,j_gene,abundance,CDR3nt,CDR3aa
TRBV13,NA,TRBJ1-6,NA,TGTGCCAGCAGCTTAGGTTCCAGGGTAAATAATTCACCCCTCCACTTT,CASSLGSRVNNSPLHF
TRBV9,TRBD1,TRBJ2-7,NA,TGTGCCAGCAGCCTAGGGACAGGGCGATACGAGCAGTACTTC,CASSLGTGRYEQYF
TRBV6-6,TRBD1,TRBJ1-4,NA,TGTGCCAGCAGTTACGGACAGGGAACTAATGAAAAACTGTTTTTT,CASSYGQGTNEKLFF
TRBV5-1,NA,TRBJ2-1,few,TGCGCCAGCAGCTCGACGACAGATTCCTACAATGAGCAGTTCTTC,CASSSTTDSYNEQFF
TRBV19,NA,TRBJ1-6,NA,TGTGCCAGTAGTAGGGACAAGTTAAAGGCTGGGGATTCACCCCTCCACTTT,CASSRDKLKAGDSPLHF
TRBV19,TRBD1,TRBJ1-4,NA,TGTGCCAGTAGTGGACCGGGACAGCCGAATGAAAAACTGTTTTTT,CASSGPGQPNEKLFF
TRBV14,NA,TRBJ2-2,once,TGTGCCAGCAGCCGAGCGAGAACCGGGGAGCTGTTTTTT,CASSRARTGELFF
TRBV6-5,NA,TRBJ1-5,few,TGTGCCAGCAGGACGACTAGTTATAGCAATCAGCCCCAGCATTTT,CASRTTSYSNQPQHF
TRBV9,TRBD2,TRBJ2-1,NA,TGTGCCAGCAGCGCGACCGGGACTAGCGGGTACAATGAGCAGTTCTTC,CASSATGTSGYNEQFF
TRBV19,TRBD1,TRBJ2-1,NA,TGTGCCAGTAGAAGGGCCGACGGGACAGTCTCCACCGCCAATAACAATGAGCAGTTCTTC,CASRRADGTVSTANNNEQFF
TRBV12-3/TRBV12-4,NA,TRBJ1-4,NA,TGTGCCACAGCCCCAGGCCCGGAAAAACTGTTTTTT,CATAPGPEKLFF
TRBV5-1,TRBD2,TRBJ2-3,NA,TGCGCCAGCAGCTTGGGTTCAGCGGGGATCACAGATACGCAGTATTTT,CASSLGSAGITDTQYF
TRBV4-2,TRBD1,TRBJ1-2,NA,TGTGCCAGCAGCCCGGACAGGGGGAACTATGGCTACACCTTC,CASSPDRGNYGYTF
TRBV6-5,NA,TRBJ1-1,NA,TGTGCCAGCACTCACCTCAGGGGTAACACTGAAGCTTTCTTT,CASTHLRGNTEAFF
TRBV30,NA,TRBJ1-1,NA,TGTGCCTGGAGCTACGACAGGACAGCTTGGTCCGCGGCGAGAGCTTTCTTT,CAWSYDRTAWSAARAFF
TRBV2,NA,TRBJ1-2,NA,TGTGCCAGCAGTGAAGGAAGCTTCGCCTATGGCTACACCTTC,CASSEGSFAYGYTF
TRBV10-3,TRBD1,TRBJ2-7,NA,TGTGCCATCAGTGGAGGCTCTGGAACAGGGGGAAAGTACTTC,CAISGGSGTGGKYF
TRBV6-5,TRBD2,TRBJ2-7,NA,TGTGCCAGCAGTACCGCGGCGGGAGGGTCCTACGAGCAGTACTTC,CASSTAAGGSYEQYF
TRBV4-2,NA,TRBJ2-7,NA,TGTGCCAGCAGCCAAGAAGCTCTGCGGGCTGCCCCTAGCGAGCAGTACTTC,CASSQEALRAAPSEQYF
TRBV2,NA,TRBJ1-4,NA,TGTGCCAGTGACCAGGGGAGAGAAAAACTGTTTTTT,CASDQGREKLFF
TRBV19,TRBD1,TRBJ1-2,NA,TGTGCCAGTAGTATGGGACAGGGGAACTCTGGCTACACCTTC,CASSMGQGNSGYTF
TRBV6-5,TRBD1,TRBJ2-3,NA,TGTGCCAGCAGATCCGGGACAGGGGACACGGATACGCAGTATTTT,CASRSGTGDTDTQYF
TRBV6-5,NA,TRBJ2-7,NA,TGTGCCAGCAGTTACTCGCGAGGCTCCATGTTCTACGAGCAGTACTTC,CASSYSRGSMFYEQYF
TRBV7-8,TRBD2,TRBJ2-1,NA,TGTGCCAGCAGCTTACTAGCGGGGGGGCTCTTGCATGAGCAGTTCTTC,CASSLLAGGLLHEQFF
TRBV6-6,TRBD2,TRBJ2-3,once,TGTGCCAGCAGTTACTTTCCGCGGGGGAGCACAGATACGCAGTATTTT,CASSYFPRGSTDTQYF
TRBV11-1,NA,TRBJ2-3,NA,TGTGCCAGCAGCTTAGGATCTAGCCTAGATACGCAGTATTTT,CASSLGSSLDTQYF
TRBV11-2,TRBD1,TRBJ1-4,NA,TGTGCCAGCAGCTTTACGAGGGGGCGCGAAAAACTGTTTTTT,CASSFTRGREKLFF
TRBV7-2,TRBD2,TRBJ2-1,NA,TGTGCCAGCAGTCCTAGCGGGGTCAATGAGCAGTTCTTC,CASSPSGVNEQFF
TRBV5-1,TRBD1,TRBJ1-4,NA,TGCGCCAGCAGCTTGGGACAGGGGTACGAAAAACTGTTTTTT,CASSLGQGYEKLFF
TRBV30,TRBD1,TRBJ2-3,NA,TGTGCCTGGAGTTACGGGACAGCGCTGCAGTATTTT,CAWSYGTALQYF
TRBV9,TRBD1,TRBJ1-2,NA,TGTGCCAGCAGGACTGACAGGGATGGCTACACCTTC,CASRTDRDGYTF
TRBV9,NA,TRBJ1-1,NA,TGTGCCAGCAGCGCCAGGGACACTGAAGCTTTCTTT,CASSARDTEAFF
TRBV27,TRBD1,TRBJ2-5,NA,TGTGCCAGCAGTTTATCGAGAAGGGACAGGTACGCCTCGGGGCAAGAGACCCAGTACTTC,CASSLSRRDRYASGQETQYF
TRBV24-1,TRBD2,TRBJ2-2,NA,TGTGCCACCAGTAGGACGGGGGGTACCGGGGAGCTGTTTTTT,CATSRTGGTGELFF
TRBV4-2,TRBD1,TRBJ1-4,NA,TGTGCCAGCAGCCAGGGTCCAGGGGGCAAGGATGAAAAACTGTTTTTT,CASSQGPGGKDEKLFF
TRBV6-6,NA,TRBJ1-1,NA,TGTGCCAGTCAATCAGGGGCGAGTAACACTGAAGCTTTCTTT,CASQSGASNTEAFF
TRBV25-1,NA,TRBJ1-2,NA,TGTGCCAGCAGTGATGGGAAGGGGGACTATGGCTACACCTTC,CASSDGKGDYGYTF
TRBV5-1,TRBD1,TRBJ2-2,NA,TGCGCCAGCAGCCTCGACAGGGACATCACCGGGGAGCTGTTTTTT,CASSLDRDITGELFF
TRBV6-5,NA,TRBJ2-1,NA,TGTGCCAGCAGTTACAGAGGGAGCTCCTACAATGAGCAGTTCTTC,CASSYRGSSYNEQFF
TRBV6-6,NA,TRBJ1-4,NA,TGTGCCACCCAGGGTACTAATGAAAAACTGTTTTTT,CATQGTNEKLFF